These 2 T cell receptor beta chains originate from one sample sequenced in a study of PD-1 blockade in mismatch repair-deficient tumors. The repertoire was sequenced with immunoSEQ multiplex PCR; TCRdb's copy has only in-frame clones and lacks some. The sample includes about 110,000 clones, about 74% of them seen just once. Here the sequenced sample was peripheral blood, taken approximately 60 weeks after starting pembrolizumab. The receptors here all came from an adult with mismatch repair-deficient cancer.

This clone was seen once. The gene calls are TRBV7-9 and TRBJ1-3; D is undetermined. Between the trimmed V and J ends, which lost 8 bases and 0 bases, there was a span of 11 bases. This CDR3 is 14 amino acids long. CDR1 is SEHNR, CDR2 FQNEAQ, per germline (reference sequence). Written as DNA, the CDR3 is TGTGCCAGCGCGGAGGGAGCCTCTGGAAACACCATATATTTT. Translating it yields CASAEGASGNTIYF.

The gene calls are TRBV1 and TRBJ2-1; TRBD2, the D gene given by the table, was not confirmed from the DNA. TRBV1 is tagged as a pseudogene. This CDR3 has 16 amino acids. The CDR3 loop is CTSSQDLGTLGNEQFF. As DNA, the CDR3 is TGCACCAGCAGCCAAGATTTAGGGACTTTAGGCAATGAGCAGTTCTTC.